Listed below are T cell receptor beta chains from one sample, sequenced in a study of PD-L1 blockade in urothelial cancer. Sequenced by immunoSEQ multiplex PCR; TCRdb stores in-frame clones only, minus some. Counted here are about 52,000 clones, about 80% occurring once; the ten biggest clones make up about 5.3%. This specimen was PBMCs, taken around atezolizumab (anti-PD-L1) treatment. The receptor source for this set is a man in his forties with urothelial cancer. Each CDR3 is given with its conserved first and last residue. A D gene is named only where the DNA matches it firmly. Clone sizes are given selectively: once, few, many, or a class where the clone is expanded.

cdr3_nt cdr3_aa clone_size d_call j_call v_call
TGTGCCAGCAGTTTTCCAGGGGGGCACACTGAAGCTTTCTTT CASSFPGGHTEAFF - TRBD1 TRBJ1-1 TRBV6-5
TGTGCCAGCAGTACGATTCCCGAGAGTTATGGCTACACCTTC CASSTIPESYGYTF - - TRBJ1-2 TRBV27
TGCGCCAGCAGCCAAGGTAGTGGTCTCCGAACCCCGTTCTTC CASSQGSGLRTPFF - - TRBJ2-1 TRBV4-3
TGTGCCAGCAGCTACGGGACTAGCGGCACAGATACGCAGTATTTT CASSYGTSGTDTQYF - TRBD2 TRBJ2-3 TRBV5-4
TGTGCCAGCAGCCAAGATCTCACAGGGACCGAGCAGTACTTC CASSQDLTGTEQYF - - TRBJ2-7 TRBV14
TGTGCCAGCAGTCTGCGGACAGGCCCAGAAGCTTTCTTT CASSLRTGPEAFF - TRBD1 TRBJ1-1 TRBV6-1
TGTGCCAGCAGCCAAGAATGGCAAGCGGGAGTATTGCGCAATGAGCAGTTCTTC CASSQEWQAGVLRNEQFF - TRBD2 TRBJ2-1 TRBV14
TGTGCCAGCAGTGGGGGCGACACGAACACTGAAGCTTTCTTT CASSGGDTNTEAFF once - TRBJ1-1 TRBV28
TGTGCCAGCAGCTTAACGGGGACAGGGGATTTTCAGTACTTC CASSLTGTGDFQYF - TRBD1 TRBJ2-4 TRBV7-2
TGTGCCAGCAGCTTGGGGCGGGGGGGGACGGGCTTGGAAGCTTTCTTT CASSLGRGGTGLEAFF - - TRBJ1-1 TRBV5-4
TGCGCCAGCAGCGCAGGGGGCCGCGGCAAAAACATTCAGTACTTC CASSAGGRGKNIQYF - TRBD1 TRBJ2-4 TRBV5-1
TGTGCCAGCAGCCGTCGGGGGGGCATGGCCGGGGAGCTGTTTTTT CASSRRGGMAGELFF - TRBD2 TRBJ2-2 TRBV11-2
TGTGCCAGCAGCCAAGGGGGCCGAGAAGCTTTCTTT CASSQGGREAFF few - TRBJ1-1 TRBV14
TGTGCCAGTAGTACGAGTGACTTTTTCTACGAGCAGTACTTC CASSTSDFFYEQYF - - TRBJ2-7 TRBV19
TGTGCCAGCTCACCAACAGGGGCCGCAACCTACGAGCAGTACTTC CASSPTGAATYEQYF - TRBD1 TRBJ2-7 TRBV18
TGTGCCAGCAGCTGGACAGGGGGTGGTCGAGAGACCCAGTACTTC CASSWTGGGRETQYF - TRBD1 TRBJ2-5 TRBV7-9
TGTGCCAGCAGTTTAGGAGCAATTTCGCAAGAGACCCAGTACTTC CASSLGAISQETQYF - - TRBJ2-5 TRBV27
TGCGCCAGCAGCTCACAGGGGTGGGGCACCGGGGAGCTGTTTTTT CASSSQGWGTGELFF - TRBD1 TRBJ2-2 TRBV5-1
TGTGCCAGCAGTTTATCATTTGGGGCTAGCGAGCAGTACTTC CASSLSFGASEQYF - - TRBJ2-7 TRBV27
TGTGCCAGCAGCCAAGACGAGGCGGGACGCACAGATACGCAGTATTTT CASSQDEAGRTDTQYF - - TRBJ2-3 TRBV4-2
TGTGCCAGCAGCAAAGCCGCTAGGGAGGGCAATGAAAAACTGTTTTTT CASSKAAREGNEKLFF - - TRBJ1-4 TRBV21-1
TGTGCCAGCAGCTTAGAGGGGGGAGGGCCGTACGAGCAGTACTTC CASSLEGGGPYEQYF - - TRBJ2-7 TRBV7-2
TGTGCCAGCAGCCACGCAGGAGGGCCGGAGACCCAGTACTTC CASSHAGGPETQYF - - TRBJ2-5 TRBV14
TGTGCCAGCAGCTTCGCCCTGAGGAGGGGGCGGGGCGAGCAGTACTTC CASSFALRRGRGEQYF - - TRBJ2-7 TRBV11-2
TGTGCCAGCAGCTTGGCGGGGACAAATGAGCAGTTCTTC CASSLAGTNEQFF - - TRBJ2-1 TRBV5-6
TGTGCCAGCAGCCGGGGGGTTGGAACTAATGAAAAACTGTTTTTT CASSRGVGTNEKLFF - - TRBJ1-4 TRBV4-2
TGCGCCAGCAGCCAAGCCTCCGGGACAGGGTACGAGCAGTACTTC CASSQASGTGYEQYF - TRBD1 TRBJ2-7 TRBV4-1
TGCGCCAGCCGGGACTCGAGGAAAAGCTCCTACAATGAGCAGTTCTTC CASRDSRKSSYNEQFF - - TRBJ2-1 TRBV4-1
TGCGCCAGCAGCTTGGGGAGACAGCGCCAAGAGACCCAGTACTTC CASSLGRQRQETQYF - - TRBJ2-5 TRBV5-1
TGTGCCAGCTCACCTCCTAGCGGAAACTCCTACAATGAGCAGTTCTTC CASSPPSGNSYNEQFF - TRBD2 TRBJ2-1 TRBV18
TGTGCCACCAGCAGAGAGGCTAGCGGGAGCTACGAGCAGTACTTC CATSREASGSYEQYF - TRBD2 TRBJ2-7 TRBV15
TGTGCCAGCAGTAAGCTTTTCAGACCGGGACTAGCGGAAAGCGCGAACACCGGGGAGCTGTTTTTT CASSKLFRPGLAESANTGELFF - TRBD2 TRBJ2-2 TRBV28
TGTGCCATCAGTGCAAAGAGGGGAGGTTTTCATGAAAAACTGTTTTTT CAISAKRGGFHEKLFF - - TRBJ1-4 TRBV10-3
TGTGCCAGCCAGAGCTCCGGGACAGGGTACGACGAGCAGTACTTC CASQSSGTGYDEQYF - TRBD1 TRBJ2-7 TRBV6-1
TGTGCCAGCATCGACCAGACAGCCTCCTACAATGAGCAGTTCTTC CASIDQTASYNEQFF - - TRBJ2-1 TRBV6-1
TGCGCCAGCGCGGGACTAGCGGCCTACGAGCAGTACTTC CASAGLAAYEQYF - TRBD2 TRBJ2-7 TRBV10-1
TGCGCCAGCAGCTCAACAGGGGCTCCCTATGGCTACACCTTC CASSSTGAPYGYTF - TRBD1 TRBJ1-2 TRBV5-1
TGTGCCATCCATCGATACAGAAACGGCGAAGCTTTCTTT CAIHRYRNGEAFF - - TRBJ1-1 TRBV28
TGCGCCAGCAGCCAAGGACTAGGTCATCCCAATGAGCAGTTCTTC CASSQGLGHPNEQFF - - TRBJ2-1 TRBV4-1
TGTGCCAGCAGTTATCAACTAGCGGACCCAGCCTACGAGCAGTACTTC CASSYQLADPAYEQYF - TRBD2 TRBJ2-7 TRBV28
TGTGCCAGCAGCGTAGGAGGGGACAGGACCTATGGGAATGAAAAACTGTTTTTT CASSVGGDRTYGNEKLFF - TRBD1 TRBJ1-4 TRBV9
TGTGCCAGCACCCGGGGGACCTATGGCTACACCTTC CASTRGTYGYTF - - TRBJ1-2 TRBV28
TGCAGCGTTTTGCGGGAACGCTCCTACGAGCAGTACTTC CSVLRERSYEQYF - - TRBJ2-7 TRBV29-1
TGTGCCAGCAGCGTAGATAGCGGGATTGGGGAGACCCAGTACTTC CASSVDSGIGETQYF - TRBD2 TRBJ2-5 TRBV9
TGTGCCAGTAGTATGGTACTTAACAGGGGAGACAATCAGCCCCAGCATTTT CASSMVLNRGDNQPQHF - TRBD1 TRBJ1-5 TRBV19
TGTGCCAGCAGTTTGGCGCGGGGCACTGAAGCTTTCTTT CASSLARGTEAFF - - TRBJ1-1 TRBV27
TGTGCCAGTGCAAGGGAGGCCTCGACCTCCAACTATGGCTACACCTTC CASAREASTSNYGYTF - - TRBJ1-2 TRBV19